This is a list of T cell receptor beta chains from one sample in a study of post-analysis software for immune sequencing data. Using its own MiXCR run on the PCR reads, TCRdb lists one record per CDR3 protein. The sample lists about 400,000 distinct CDR3 sequences; 30% to 45% were seen once. The sequencing input was blood. The receptors were sampled from a girl between 5 and 17 years old with multiple sclerosis. The CDR3 runs from the conserved cysteine through the conserved F or W. The order of the fields is CDR3 protein, J gene, V gene.

CDR3: CASSSRYSNQPQHF
J: TRBJ1-5
V: TRBV7-9

CDR3: CSVEIDPFYGYTF
J: TRBJ1-2
V: TRBV29-1

CDR3: CASSSTGLSYNSPLHF
J: TRBJ1-6
V: TRBV12-3/TRBV12-4

CDR3: CANSYSLWGSYEQYF
J: TRBJ2-7
V: TRBV6-2/TRBV6-3

CDR3: CSARRLAGANYEQYF
J: NA
V: TRBV20-1

CDR3: CASSYQAANTEAFF
J: TRBJ1-1
V: TRBV6-5

CDR3: CASSLGAREFDGYTF
J: TRBJ1-2
V: TRBV7-9

CDR3: CASSLSRELRNEQFF
J: TRBJ2-1
V: TRBV7-9

CDR3: CASRQNNEQFF
J: TRBJ2-1
V: TRBV6-5

CDR3: CASSLLPGGTEAFF
J: TRBJ1-1
V: TRBV12-3/TRBV12-4

CDR3: CSAMGLSYEQYF
J: TRBJ2-7
V: TRBV20-1

CDR3: CSTRTTGGLMNTEAFF
J: TRBJ1-1
V: TRBV29-1

CDR3: CASSAPPRDTQYF
J: TRBJ2-3
V: TRBV28

CDR3: CSTDSGGAKTQYF
J: TRBJ2-5
V: TRBV20-1

CDR3: CASTWGAVYGYTF
J: TRBJ1-2
V: TRBV27

CDR3: CSASRATYNEQFF
J: TRBJ2-1
V: TRBV20-1

CDR3: CATRRLLPPDTQYF
J: TRBJ2-3
V: TRBV24-1

CDR3: CASSTTSGLGTDTQYF
J: TRBJ2-3
V: TRBV7-3

CDR3: CTSSSQGGDTEAFF
J: TRBJ1-1
V: TRBV7-2

CDR3: CASSARGQEETQYF
J: TRBJ2-5
V: TRBV7-3

CDR3: CASSARQSRETQYF
J: TRBJ2-5
V: TRBV7-9

CDR3: CASRLTGGPYEQYF
J: NA
V: TRBV2

CDR3: CASAKDREWAIQYF
J: TRBJ2-4
V: TRBV5-1

CDR3: CATSTIGANTEAFF
J: TRBJ1-1
V: TRBV15

CDR3: CASTPSGQGQELHF
J: TRBJ1-6
V: TRBV6-6

CDR3: CASSFPRGGPGNEQFF
J: TRBJ2-1
V: TRBV11-2

CDR3: CASSRSDTTGNTDTQYF
J: TRBJ2-3
V: TRBV5-5

CDR3: CASSLHGFPQLPYEQYF
J: TRBJ2-7
V: TRBV11-2

CDR3: CASSSAGGTNEKLFF
J: TRBJ1-4
V: TRBV5-1

CDR3: CASSQEGTTANYGYTF
J: TRBJ1-2
V: TRBV4-2

CDR3: CAWNGVDYEQYF
J: TRBJ2-7
V: TRBV30

CDR3: CATSRDRAETQYF
J: TRBJ2-5
V: TRBV15

CDR3: CASSSLGRNQETQYF
J: TRBJ2-5
V: TRBV27

CDR3: CASVTGTSGHNEQFF
J: TRBJ2-1
V: TRBV28

CDR3: CASSLAMGQNTEAFF
J: TRBJ1-1
V: TRBV7-2

CDR3: CASSLEGPYEQYF
J: TRBJ2-7
V: TRBV28

CDR3: CSETGVSETQYF
J: NA
V: TRBV20-1

CDR3: CASSPTGAYEQYF
J: TRBJ2-7
V: TRBV12-3/TRBV12-4

CDR3: CASSLAPGTDTQYF
J: TRBJ2-3
V: TRBV7-3

CDR3: CASSLGTEYEQYF
J: TRBJ2-7
V: TRBV5-1

CDR3: CASSYGQGDKQYF
J: TRBJ2-7
V: TRBV6-5

CDR3: CASSAPGQAYEQYF
J: TRBJ2-7
V: TRBV5-5

CDR3: CASSLKLAVYNEQFF
J: TRBJ2-1
V: TRBV5-1

CDR3: CASSPDSFNEQYF
J: TRBJ2-7
V: TRBV7-6

CDR3: CASSASGAEETQYF
J: TRBJ2-5
V: TRBV9

CDR3: CASSLGLAGDTQYF
J: TRBJ2-3
V: TRBV7-3

CDR3: CASSETTGSTEAFF
J: TRBJ1-1
V: TRBV12-3/TRBV12-4